Each of the 2 T cell receptor beta chains below was sequenced from the same sample in a study of blood T cell repertoires in COVID-19. Profiling relied on immunoSEQ multiplex PCR, and the TCRdb table lists in-frame clones only, not all of them. The sample consists of some 250,000 clones, 85% to 90% of them appearing once. Source material: peripheral blood. The receptor set was obtained from a woman aged 30 to 39 with COVID-19, enrolled during active disease.

The chain joins TRBV5-8 to TRBJ1-5; D is undetermined. Germline V gives CDR1 SGHTS, CDR2 YDEGEE. The CDR3 totals 14 residues. Trimming stripped 2 bases from V and 1 base from J, with 7 bases between. CDR3 region: CASSFYYSNQPQHF. The DNA of the CDR3 is TGTGCCAGCAGCTTTTACTACAGCAATCAGCCCCAGCATTTT.

The rearrangement links TRBV6-4 to TRBJ1-1, with D uncertain. Germline CDR1 reads MRHNA; CDR2 reads SNTAGT. The CDR3 consists of 13 residues. V lost 4 bases and J 2 bases, leaving 8 bases between the germline ends. CDR3 nucleotide sequence: TGTGCCAGCAGTGCCCAGCGCAACACTGAAGCTTTCTTT. This encodes CASSAQRNTEAFF.